These 2 T cell receptor beta chains originate from one sample sequenced in a study of blood T cell repertoires in COVID-19. Sequencing used immunoSEQ multiplex PCR; TCRdb keeps in-frame clones, though not all of them. The profile shows some 49,000 clones, roughly four fifths of them singletons. The sample was peripheral blood. These receptors were obtained from a woman aged 55-70 years with acute or convalescent COVID-19.

V and J are TRBV9 and TRBJ2-6, with D tentatively TRBD1 (8 bases). Trimming removed 4 bases from V and 0 bases from J, with 17 bases in between. CDR1 is SGDLS and CDR2 is YYNGEE in the germline V gene. The CDR3 spans 18 residues. CDR3 amino acids: CASSTGGGRLSGANVLTF. The CDR3 nucleotides read TGTGCCAGCAGCACAGGGGGGGGGCGCCTCTCTGGGGCCAACGTCCTGACTTTC.

This clone was found once. The V gene is TRBV28, the J gene TRBJ1-4; D ambiguous. Trimming took off 4 bases at V and 6 bases at J, with 6 bases between the two ends. This CDR3 spans 12 amino acids. Germline CDR1 is MDHEN and CDR2 is SYDVKM. As DNA, the CDR3 is TGTGCCAGCAGTTATGAGCATGAAAAACTGTTTTTT. Translating it yields CASSYEHEKLFF.